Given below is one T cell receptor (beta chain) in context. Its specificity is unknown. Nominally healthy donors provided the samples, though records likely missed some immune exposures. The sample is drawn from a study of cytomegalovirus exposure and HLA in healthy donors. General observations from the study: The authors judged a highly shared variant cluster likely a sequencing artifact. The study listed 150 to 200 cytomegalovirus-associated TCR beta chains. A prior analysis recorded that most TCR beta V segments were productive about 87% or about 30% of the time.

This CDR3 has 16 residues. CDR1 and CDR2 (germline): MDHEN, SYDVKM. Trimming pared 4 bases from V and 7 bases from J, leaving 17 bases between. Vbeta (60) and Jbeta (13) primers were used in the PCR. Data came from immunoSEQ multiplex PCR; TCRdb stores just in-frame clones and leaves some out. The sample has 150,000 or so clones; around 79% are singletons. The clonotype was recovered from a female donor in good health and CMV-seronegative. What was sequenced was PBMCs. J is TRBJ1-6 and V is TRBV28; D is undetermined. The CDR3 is CASSWAPGGSNSPLHF. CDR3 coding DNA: TGTGCCAGCAGTTGGGCCCCTGGCGGGTCGAATTCACCCCTCCACTTT.